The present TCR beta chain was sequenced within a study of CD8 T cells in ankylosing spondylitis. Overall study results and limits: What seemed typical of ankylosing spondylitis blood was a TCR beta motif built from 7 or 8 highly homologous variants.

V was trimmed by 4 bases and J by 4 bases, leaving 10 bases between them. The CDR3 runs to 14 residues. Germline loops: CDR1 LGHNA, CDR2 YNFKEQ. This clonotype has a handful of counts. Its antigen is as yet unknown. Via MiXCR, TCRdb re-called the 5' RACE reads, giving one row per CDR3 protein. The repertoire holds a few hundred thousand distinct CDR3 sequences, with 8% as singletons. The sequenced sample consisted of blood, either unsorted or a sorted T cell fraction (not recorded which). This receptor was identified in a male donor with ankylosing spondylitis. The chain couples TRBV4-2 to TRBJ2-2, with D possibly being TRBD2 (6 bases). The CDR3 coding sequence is TGTGCCAGCAGCCCTATCGGGGGCACCGGGGAGCTGTTTTTT. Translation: CASSPIGGTGELFF.